Reported below is one T cell receptor beta chain. This clonotype showed up many times. Its antigen is not yet known. Nothing much larger sits one base from this clone, and base qualities are not available. TCRdb shows the sequencer as Illumina HiSeq 2500. To make first-strand cDNA, Superscript III was used along with a set of TRAV- and TRBV-specific primers so that both the TCRalpha and TCRbeta chains were covered. TCRs were amplified with Phusion for approximately 21 PCR cycles, with a constant-region primer paired with the adapter attached to the V primers. The MessageAmp II aRNA Amplification Kit was used to amplify the isolated mRNA, with in vitro transcription run for less than 20 hours at 37 degrees C. The Dynabeads mRNA DIRECT Purification Kit was used to isolate the mRNA for TCR sequencing. Indexed Illumina adapters were added in a second Phusion PCR of about 27 cycles, after which AMPure XP beads were used to purify the products. For the original study's pipeline: Using custom Perl scripts, TCR sequences that encoded the same protein were pooled, out-of-frame sequences were dropped, and the abundance of each clonotype was calculated. Any TCR sequence supported by only a single read was excluded from analysis. The metrics used to describe the repertoires included Shannon entropy, Gini index, clonality, richness, and the frequency of TCRs shared between repertoires. TCRdb reprocessing: public reads trimmed at Q25 with fastp, clones called with MiXCR, in-frame beta chains kept. All rows with the same CDR3 protein become a single entry with the most common DNA and genes. What appears here as the V and J calls and clone size reflects TCRdb's work, not the paper's. For this sample the table gives under 95,000 distinct CDR3 sequences, of which 15% to 20% were detected only once. The ten biggest clones cover roughly 1.4% of the sample.

Per the publication, the time point label means: after trial treatment. Explained via the paper, the treatment or condition label denotes: LDRT plus nivolumab, ipilimumab, low-dose cyclophosphamide and aspirin (RACIN trial). Donors were enrolled in RACIN, a single-arm phase I dose-escalation trial combining nivolumab, ipilimumab, aspirin, low-dose cyclophosphamide and low-dose radiotherapy. Eligible patients had advanced, TIL-negative solid tumors. This record belongs to a study of low-dose radiotherapy and immunotherapy resistance in tumors (dated by TCRdb to between 2021 and 2023). Notes on the research overall: In Cohort 1, each fraction delivered 0.5 Gy every 2 weeks, and the prescribed total PTV dose was 6.5 Gy. Cohort 2 received 1 Gy per fraction every two weeks, with a total of 13 Gy over 26 weeks. Patients were given nivolumab as a 240 mg flat dose every two weeks and ipilimumab at 1 mg/kg every six weeks, with both drugs delivered intravenously. Every two weeks, patients got intravenous cyclophosphamide at 200 mg/m2, given one day ahead of each radiation and immunotherapy administration. Starting on cycle 1 day 1, patients took 300 mg of aspirin by mouth once a day for four cycles. Randomization of trial participants into treatment groups was not performed. Eight patients were included in the translational analysis: three from the first dose cohort and the first five from the second dose cohort.

Sample: PBMCs, taken after low-dose radiotherapy plus immunotherapy. The source of this sequence is a male donor with prostate cancer.

The nucleotide sequence is TGTGCCAGCAGTTTATCGGGGGGAAAAGGGGTCTACGAGCAGTACTTC. Its translation reads: CASSLSGGKGVYEQYF. The sequence joins TRBV28 to TRBJ2-7; 7 central bases correspond to TRBD2. After removal of 1 base from V and 3 bases from J, the junction retains 9 bases not matched to a gene. The germline V gene gives CDR1 as MDHEN and CDR2 as SYDVKM. Inclusive of the bounding cysteine and phenylalanine, the CDR3 is 16 residues long. Only the CDR3 DNA stays, 48 bases, in frame from base 1.